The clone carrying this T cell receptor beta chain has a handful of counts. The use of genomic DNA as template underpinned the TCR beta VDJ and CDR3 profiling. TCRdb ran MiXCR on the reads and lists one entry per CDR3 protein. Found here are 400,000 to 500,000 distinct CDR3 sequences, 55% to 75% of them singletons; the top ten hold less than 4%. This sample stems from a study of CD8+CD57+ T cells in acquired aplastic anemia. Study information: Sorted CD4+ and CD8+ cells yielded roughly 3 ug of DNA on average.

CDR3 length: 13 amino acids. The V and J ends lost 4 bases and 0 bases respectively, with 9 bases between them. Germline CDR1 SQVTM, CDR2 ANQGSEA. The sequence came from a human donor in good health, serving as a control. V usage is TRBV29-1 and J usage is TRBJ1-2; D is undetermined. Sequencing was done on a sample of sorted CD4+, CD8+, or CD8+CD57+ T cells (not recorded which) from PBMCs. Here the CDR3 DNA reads TGCAGCGTTGGCGGCGGACCTAACTATGGCTACACCTTC. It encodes CSVGGGPNYGYTF.